The 21 T cell receptor beta chains listed next were all sequenced from one sample in a study of cytomegalovirus exposure and HLA in healthy donors. Primers for the PCR totalled 60 Vbeta and 13 Jbeta. The protocol was immunoSEQ multiplex PCR, while the TCRdb copy is restricted to in-frame clones and leaves out a portion. The sample has some 170,000 clones; roughly 80% are singletons. Sequencing was carried out using PBMCs. These receptors originate from a woman aged 18-29 years in good health and CMV-seropositive.

The chain recombines TRBV5-6 with TRBJ1-6, with D perhaps TRBD1 (6 bases). The V end was cut by 4 bases, the J end by 4 bases, with 9 bases between. The CDR3 sequence is 14 residues long. Per the germline V gene, CDR1 is SGHDT and CDR2 is YYEEEE. The CDR3 DNA sequence: TGTGCCAGCAGCGCGGACAGTTATAATTCACCCCTCCACTTT. Protein sequence: CASSADSYNSPLHF.

The chain combines TRBV20-1 with TRBJ1-1; 9 bases align to TRBD1. The germline V gene encodes CDR1 DFQATT and CDR2 SNEGSKA (reference sequence). V lost 6 bases to trimming and J lost 8 bases; unmatched junction nucleotides: 4. The CDR3 has 11 residues. The CDR3 DNA is TGCAGTGCAGGGACAGGGAAAGAAGCTTTCTTT. Encoded protein: CSAGTGKEAFF.

The rearrangement links TRBV5-4 to TRBJ1-6; 7 nucleotides line up with TRBD1. With V trimmed by 2 bases and J by 17 bases, 10 bases remained unmatched. The CDR3 contains 13 residues. Germline CDR1 SGHNT, CDR2 YYREEE (reference sequence). CDR3 coding DNA: TGTGCCAGCAGCTTTGGGGCACAGGGGTCTTTCCACTTT. This encodes CASSFGAQGSFHF.

The V and J genes are TRBV5-8 and TRBJ1-2; possibly TRBD1 for D (5 bases). The CDR3 contains 11 residues. Per the germline V gene, CDR1 is SGHTS and CDR2 is YDEGEE. The V gene lost 4 bases and the J gene lost 12 bases, with 13 bases spanning the gap. The CDR3 bases are TGTGCCAGCAGCATGCGGGACCTCAACACCTTC. It yields the protein CASSMRDLNTF.

The chain joins TRBV7-2 to TRBJ2-5; D call uncertain. Trimming took off 6 bases at V and 0 bases at J, with 17 bases between the two ends. The CDR3 contains 16 residues. The germline V gene has CDR1 SGHTA and CDR2 FQGNSA. The CDR3 coding sequence is TGTGCCAGCAGTCCTAGGCAACCCCGCAACCAAGAGACCCAGTACTTC. Translated: CASSPRQPRNQETQYF.

The V gene is TRBV15, the J gene TRBJ2-7; no firm D call. Germline loops: CDR1 LNHNV, CDR2 YYDKDF (reference sequence). The ends were cut back, 0 bases at V and 7 bases at J, with 16 bases in the middle. This CDR3 is built from 15 residues. The DNA for the CDR3 is TGTGCCACCAGCAGAGATCGAGACGCGAGGAGAGAGCAGTACTTC. Its translation is CATSRDRDARREQYF.

The chain carries TRBV2 and TRBJ2-7, with TRBD2 matching over 7 bases. J lost 3 bases, V lost 8 bases, and 1 base had no gene match. The CDR3 covers 11 residues. In germline, CDR1 is SNHLY, CDR2 FYNNEI. CDR3 protein: CASGRDYEQYF. CDR3 nucleotide sequence: TGTGCCAGCGGGAGGGACTACGAGCAGTACTTC.

This rearrangement joins TRBV11-3 to TRBJ1-3; D is possibly TRBD1 (5 bases). V shed 0 bases and J shed 3 bases, with 12 bases lying between them. Germline V gene data show CDR1 as SGHNT and CDR2 as YENEEA. This CDR3 has 16 amino acids. The CDR3 is CASSLDNIRGGNTIYF. The CDR3 coding sequence is TGTGCCAGCAGCTTAGATAATATAAGGGGTGGAAACACCATATATTTT.

The V and J genes are TRBV7-3 and TRBJ2-1; D not certain. Trimming shortened V by 5 bases and J by 5 bases, and 10 bases separated the two germline ends. The CDR3 runs to 13 residues. In germline, CDR1 is SGHTA, CDR2 FQGTGA. As DNA, the CDR3 is TGTGCCAGCAGCCTATACTCGAACAATGAGCAGTTCTTC. As protein: CASSLYSNNEQFF.

The chain carries TRBV14 and TRBJ1-1; D perhaps matches TRBD1 (6 bases). V shed 1 base and J shed 7 bases, with 16 bases lying between them. The CDR3 is 15 residues long. Germline V gives CDR1 SGHDN, CDR2 FVKESK. The CDR3 DNA is TGTGCCAGCAGCCAAGGACCACTCAACAGGGTTGAAGCTTTCTTT. This sequence encodes CASSQGPLNRVEAFF.

This clone was detected a few times. The V and J genes are TRBV29-1 and TRBJ2-5, with no clear D. CDR3 length equals 14 residues. Germline CDR1 reads SQVTM; CDR2 reads ANQGSEA. V was clipped by 6 bases and J by 4 bases, with 18 bases between them. CDR3: CSVAYRLHTETQYF. Here the CDR3 DNA reads TGCAGCGTCGCCTACCGCCTGCATACAGAGACCCAGTACTTC.

This clone turned up a few times. This chain connects TRBV20-1 to TRBJ1-1; 8 nucleotides align to TRBD1. Germline V gives CDR1 DFQATT, CDR2 SNEGSKA (reference sequence). CDR3 length: 11 residues. The CDR3 loop reads CSVDRDTEAFF. The CDR3 bases are TGCAGCGTGGACAGGGACACTGAAGCTTTCTTT.

The J gene is TRBJ2-5, the V gene TRBV14; 7 nucleotides align to TRBD2. This CDR3 comprises 15 residues. The J segment lost 4 bases and the V segment lost 4 bases, leaving 9 bases of the junction unmatched. Germline CDR1 reads SGHDN; CDR2 reads FVKESK. CDR3: CASSLYLSGGETQYF. For the CDR3, the DNA is TGTGCCAGCAGCCTCTATCTCTCGGGGGGAGAGACCCAGTACTTC.

This clone has only a few counts. This sequence joins TRBV4-2 and TRBJ1-3, with 7 nucleotides matching TRBD1. Germline-derived CDR1 and CDR2 are LGHNA and YNFKEQ. The CDR3 is 15 residues long. After removal of 3 bases from V and 3 bases from J, the junction contained 5 bases not matched to a gene. CDR3 protein: CASSQEGALGNTIYF. The CDR3 region has the DNA TGTGCCAGCAGCCAGGAGGGGGCGCTTGGAAACACCATATATTTT.

The chain links TRBV2 to TRBJ2-7; a possible D gene is TRBD2 (5 bases). With 4 bases removed from V and 5 bases from J, the gap between germline ends came to 12 bases. The length of the CDR3 is 13 residues. Germline V CDR1 and CDR2: SNHLY, FYNNEI. The CDR3 reads CASSVAGLNEQYF. The CDR3 nucleotides read TGTGCCAGCAGTGTGGCGGGTTTGAACGAGCAGTACTTC.

V gene TRBV7-9 combines with J gene TRBJ2-1, with D unresolved. Per germline, CDR1 SEHNR and CDR2 FQNEAQ (reference sequence). V was pared by 5 bases and J by 5 bases, with 28 bases between. This CDR3 contains 19 residues. This CDR3 reads CASSRTQPQVIPSHNEQFF. In DNA, the CDR3 is TGTGCCAGCAGCCGTACACAACCCCAGGTTATCCCAAGCCACAATGAGCAGTTCTTC.

The rearrangement joins TRBV5-6 to TRBJ1-5; TRBD1 is a possible D gene (5 bases). V was cut by 4 bases and J by 5 bases, with 22 bases left in between. The CDR3 runs to 17 residues. CDR1 is SGHDT and CDR2 is YYEEEE in the germline V gene. CDR3 residues: CASSILMGDSTDQPQHF. As DNA, the CDR3 is TGTGCCAGCAGCATCCTGATGGGGGACTCGACGGATCAGCCCCAGCATTTT.

The chain is built from TRBV6-6 and TRBJ1-3; the match to TRBD1 covers 7 bases. This CDR3 is 15 amino acids long. V lost 5 bases to trimming and J lost 2 bases; unmatched junction nucleotides: 6. CDR1 and CDR2 from the germline V gene are MNHNY and SVGAGI (reference sequence). In DNA form, the CDR3 reads TGTGCCAGCAGTGACAGGGTTAACGCTGGAAACACCATATATTTT. Translated, it gives CASSDRVNAGNTIYF.

The V gene is TRBV5-1, the J gene TRBJ1-1; TRBD1 matches at 10 bases. CDR1 and CDR2 (germline): SGHRS, YFSETQ. The CDR3 is 14 amino acids. V was pared by 4 bases and J by 9 bases, with 9 bases of the junction left unmatched. In DNA, the CDR3 is TGCGCCAGCAGCGCTCCGGGACAGGGGAGGCAAGCTTTCTTT. Its translation: CASSAPGQGRQAFF.

The chain recombines TRBV7-6 with TRBJ1-4; weak D call: TRBD1 (6 bases). The CDR3 sequence is 14 residues long. CDR1 and CDR2 (germline): SGHVS, FNYEAQ. With 1 base removed from V and 7 bases from J, the gap between germline ends came to 10 bases. This CDR3 reads CASSLEGGGEKLFF. The DNA for the CDR3 is TGTGCCAGCAGCTTAGAAGGGGGTGGTGAAAAACTGTTTTTT.

The J gene is TRBJ1-1, the V gene TRBV6-5; D might be TRBD1 (6 bases). The CDR3 covers 13 residues. V lost 7 bases, J lost 4 bases, and 13 bases lay in between. From germline, CDR1 is MNHEY and CDR2 SVGAGI. For the CDR3, the DNA is TGTGCCAGCAATAACAGGGAAGGCACTGAAGCTTTCTTT. Translation gives CASNNREGTEAFF.